The source of this T cell receptor (beta chain) is a study of cytomegalovirus exposure and HLA in healthy donors. The wider study: Some 85 million unique TCRs, all from HLA-typed donors, were included in an early release of the data. Study-wide points: Previous analysis showed most TCR beta V segments were productive about 87% or about 30% of the time. Later analysis found that TCR beta chains associated with HLA were more clonally expanded than other, equally common chains. The authors excluded some V segments, including TRBV6-2 and TRBV6-3, as indistinguishable.

This PCR relied on a set of 60 Vbeta primers and 13 Jbeta primers. The method was immunoSEQ multiplex PCR; TCRdb's version includes in-frame clones alone and lacks a portion of them. In the table there are just over 95,000 clones, approximately 81% of which are singletons. The CDR3 length is 15 residues. The V gene end was trimmed by 3 bases and the J gene end by 8 bases; junction bases not matched to a gene: 10. Germline V lookup: CDR1 MGHDK, CDR2 SYGVNS. The sample holds a few counts of this clone. Antigen specificity is unknown. The sequencing sample was made of PBMCs. The chain carries TRBV25-1 and TRBJ2-4, with 7 bases fitting TRBD1. This receptor was obtained from a woman in her forties in good health and CMV-seropositive. CDR3 nucleotide sequence: TGTGCCAGCAGTGAGCGACAGGGCCGGGGAGACATTCAGTACTTC. The encoded protein is CASSERQGRGDIQYF.